The present T cell receptor beta chain was sequenced within a study of T cell repertoires in cytomegalovirus infection (dated by TCRdb to about 2019). Concerning the study at large: The peptide stimulations were aimed at well-studied HLA-B-restricted epitopes as well as recently identified HLA-C-restricted CMV epitopes, whose presentation resists viral immunomodulation. Donor HLA type was relevant to the analysis, as public TCR beta signatures indicated carriage of CMV infection together with the matching HLA type. Overall study outcomes, separate from this receptor: In the ex vivo response, HLA-C-restricted CMV-specific TCR beta clonotypes were dominant, and in two of eight donors the single most frequent clonotype came from this HLA-C-restricted group. In both this cohort and an independent cohort of more than 350 donors, the cumulative frequency of public TCR beta family members distinguished carriers of CMV infection plus the relevant HLA type.

TCRdb shows the sequencer as Illumina HiSeq 1500. TCRdb redid the processing of the public reads, applying fastp at Q25 and MiXCR, and retained in-frame beta chains. CDR3 protein sequences are deduplicated, and each keeps its most common genes and DNA. The table for this sample lists approximately 500,000 distinct CDR3 sequences; about 33% of them were counted only once. 15% to 20% of the sample belongs to the ten largest clones. A distance of 11 bases separates the germline ends of V and J, which lose 1 base and 4 bases respectively. For CDR1 and CDR2, the germline V gene lists SGHTA and FQGNSA. The CDR3, from cysteine to phenylalanine, totals 15 residues. Of the read, only the CDR3 DNA is kept; its 45 bases are in frame from base 1. This sample's treatment or condition label indicates: in vitro stimulation with specific CMV peptide epitopes to enrich CMV-specific T cells. Remarks on this clonotype: The specificity of this receptor is unknown. Nothing much larger sits one base from this clone, and base qualities are not available.

This material consisted of cultured PBMCs, taken from culture after CMV antigen stimulation. The TCR was taken from a human donor in good health (CMV status not recorded). Some clones in this sample may be carry-over from other donors' samples. The sequence is built from TRBV7-2 and TRBJ2-1; 6 matching bases give a weak D call of TRBD2. The CDR3 protein sequence reads: CASSLGHRGYNEQFF. At the DNA level, the sequence is TGTGCCAGCAGCTTAGGTCACCGGGGGTACAATGAGCAGTTCTTC.